The sequence of this T cell receptor (beta chain) was determined in a study of blood T cell repertoires in COVID-19. Looking at the study overall: There were acute and convalescent COVID-19 samples, and they came from the United States, Italy and Spain. Sample material is recorded as cDNA or gDNA derived from T cells, B-cell-depleted T cells, or PBMCs.

The sample holds one count of this clone. In the authors' methods: Cell counts per sample came from amplifying reference gene primers. Repertoires were generated with immunoSEQ multiplex PCR, while TCRdb's copy carries only in-frame clones and drops some. V and J calls and clone size are copied from that table; D and trimming were computed from the DNA. The data contain approximately 190,000 clones, around 86% of them singletons. Sequenced material: peripheral blood. This clonotype was sampled from a woman between 40 and 55 years old with acute or convalescent COVID-19.

CDR3 sequence (DNA): TGTGCCAGCAGCTGGGCCACAGATACGCAGTATTTT. Amino acid sequence: CASSWATDTQYF. The chain recombines TRBV5-4 with TRBJ2-3; D is undetermined. Germline CDR1 SGHNT, CDR2 YYREEE (reference sequence). The CDR3 is made up of 12 amino acids. V lost 3 bases, J lost 2 bases, and 4 bases lay in between. Combining the CDR3 with reference TRBV5-4 and TRBJ2-3 gives the whole variable domain ETGVTQSPTHLIKTRGQQVTLRCSSQSGHNTVSWYQQALGQGPQFIFQYYREEENGRGNFPPRFSGLQFPNYSSELNVNALELDDSALYLCASSWATDTQYFGPGTRLTVL.